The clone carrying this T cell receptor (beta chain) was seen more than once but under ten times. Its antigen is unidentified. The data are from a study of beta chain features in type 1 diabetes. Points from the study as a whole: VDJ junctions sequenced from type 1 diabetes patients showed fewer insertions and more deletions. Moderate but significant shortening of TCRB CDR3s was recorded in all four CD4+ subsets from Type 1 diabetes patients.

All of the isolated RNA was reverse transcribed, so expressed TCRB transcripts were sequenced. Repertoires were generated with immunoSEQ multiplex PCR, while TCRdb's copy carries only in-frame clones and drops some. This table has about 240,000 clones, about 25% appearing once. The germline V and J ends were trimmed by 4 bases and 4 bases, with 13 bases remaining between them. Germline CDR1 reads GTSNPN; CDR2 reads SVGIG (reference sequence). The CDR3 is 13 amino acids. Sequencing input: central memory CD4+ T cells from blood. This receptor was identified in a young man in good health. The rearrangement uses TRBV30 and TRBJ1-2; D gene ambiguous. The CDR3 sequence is CAWNRPGPYGYTF. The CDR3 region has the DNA TGTGCCTGGAATAGGCCAGGACCCTATGGCTACACCTTC.